The next 27 T cell receptor beta chains were all read from a single sample in a study of cytomegalovirus exposure and HLA in healthy donors. PCR used 60 Vbeta primers and 13 Jbeta primers. Clones were sequenced by immunoSEQ multiplex PCR, and TCRdb holds only the in-frame ones, with some missing. There are 170,000 or so clones in the sample; 80% to 90% occur only once, and roughly 1.9% lies in the top ten. What was sequenced was PBMCs. The receptors were sampled from a woman aged 18-30 years in good health and CMV-seronegative.

This clone was seen a handful of times. The V gene is TRBV27, the J gene TRBJ2-7; D ambiguous. The CDR3 is 11 amino acids. V was clipped by 3 bases and J by 3 bases, with 3 bases between them. Germline V CDR1 and CDR2: MNHEY, SMNVEV (reference sequence). The CDR3 loop is CASSFGYEQYF. CDR3 in DNA: TGTGCCAGCAGTTTCGGCTACGAGCAGTACTTC.

This rearrangement joins TRBV27 to TRBJ2-7; 7 nucleotides agree with TRBD1. This CDR3 has 14 residues. CDR1 MNHEY and CDR2 SMNVEV come from the germline V gene (reference sequence). V was clipped by 4 bases and J by 3 bases; unmatched bases: 6. CDR3 protein: CASSSWGQIYEQYF. The CDR3 bases are TGTGCCAGCAGTTCGTGGGGACAGATCTACGAGCAGTACTTC.

This sequence joins TRBV4-2 and TRBJ1-3, with 7 bases that match TRBD1. Germline lookup yields CDR1 LGHNA and CDR2 YNFKEQ. The CDR3 loop spans 18 amino acids. The ends lost 4 bases at V and 1 base at J; junction bases unmatched: 13. For the CDR3, the DNA is TGTGCCAGCAGCCGTACGCTACCGCGGGACAGTTCTGGAAACACCATATATTTT. This gives the protein CASSRTLPRDSSGNTIYF.

The gene calls are TRBV6-4 and TRBJ2-7; 8 nucleotides match TRBD1. The CDR3 is 13 amino acids. V gave up 5 bases and J gave up 3 bases; unmatched junction bases: 3. CDR1 MRHNA and CDR2 SNTAGT come from the germline V gene. In DNA, the CDR3 is TGTGCCAGCAGTTTCGACAGGGGCTACGAGCAGTACTTC. This gives the protein CASSFDRGYEQYF.

V is TRBV5-1 and J is TRBJ1-2; 7 bases fit TRBD1. The CDR3 is made up of 13 amino acids. The junction had 6 bases not matched to a gene; V was cut back by 4 bases and J by 6 bases. From germline, CDR1 is SGHRS and CDR2 YFSETQ. The DNA of the CDR3 is TGCGCCAGCAGCCTGGGACAGCAGCATGGCTACACCTTC. It translates to CASSLGQQHGYTF. Combining the CDR3 with reference TRBV5-1 and TRBJ1-2 gives the whole variable domain KAGVTQTPRYLIKTRGQQVTLSCSPISGHRSVSWYQQTPGQGLQFLFEYFSETQRNKGNFPGRFSGRQFSNSRSEMNVSTLELGDSALYLCASSLGQQHGYTFGSGTRLTVV.

This chain links TRBV30 with TRBJ1-4; 8 positions match TRBD1. The V segment lost 5 bases and the J segment 8 bases; nucleotides outside the gene matches: 4. The CDR3 extends over 12 amino acids. Germline V gene data show CDR1 as GTSNPN and CDR2 as SVGIG (reference sequence). CDR3 sequence reads: CAWRRGLEKLFF. CDR3 sequence (DNA): TGTGCCTGGCGCAGGGGGCTAGAAAAACTGTTTTTT.

This clone appeared once. This rearrangement joins TRBV10-1 to TRBJ2-7, with D perhaps matching TRBD2 (6 bases). Germline CDR1 reads WNHNN; CDR2 reads SYGVQD (reference sequence). The germline V and J ends were trimmed by 3 bases and 6 bases, with 24 bases remaining between them. The CDR3 runs 17 residues. The CDR3 here is CASSDGVLGTLNREQYF. CDR3 DNA sequence: TGCGCCAGCAGTGATGGGGTTCTCGGGACTCTCAACCGCGAGCAGTACTTC.

CDR3 in DNA: TGTGCCAGCAGTTTGACAGGGACACTCTCATATGGCTACACCTTC. Translated: CASSLTGTLSYGYTF. The chain uses TRBV6-5 and TRBJ1-2; 7 bases map to TRBD1. The CDR3 runs to 15 residues. V was pared by 4 bases and J by 5 bases, with 10 bases of the junction left unmatched. Germline V CDR1 and CDR2: MNHEY, SVGAGI.

The chain joins TRBV11-2 to TRBJ2-1; D not certain. The CDR3 is 14 amino acids. V was cut by 5 bases and J by 3 bases, with 11 bases left in between. In germline, CDR1 is SGHAT, CDR2 FQNNGV. The CDR3 loop is CASSPFPVYNEQFF. CDR3 nucleotide sequence: TGTGCCAGCAGCCCCTTCCCGGTCTACAATGAGCAGTTCTTC.

This rearrangement joins TRBV6-1 to TRBJ2-7, with 9 bases aligning to TRBD2. The germline gives CDR1 MNHNS, CDR2 SASEGT. The CDR3 covers 18 residues. The V segment lost 0 bases and the J segment 2 bases; nucleotides outside the gene matches: 11. CDR3 sequence (DNA): TGTGCCAGCAGTGAAGCCCCAGGGACTAGCAGCGTTACCTACGAGCAGTACTTC. Its translation: CASSEAPGTSSVTYEQYF.

This clone occurred a few times. V is TRBV19 and J is TRBJ1-1, with D unclear. In germline, CDR1 is LNHDA, CDR2 SQIVND (reference sequence). The CDR3 sequence is 11 residues long. V was shortened by 7 bases and J by 11 bases, with 14 bases between the two germline ends. CDR3 in DNA: TGTGCCAGTATAGTAGGGAGGAATGCTTTCTTT. This gives the protein CASIVGRNAFF.

The J gene is TRBJ2-6, the V gene TRBV27, with a tentative D call TRBD1 (6 bases). Germline V gene lookup returns CDR1 MNHEY and CDR2 SMNVEV (reference sequence). CDR3 size: 18 residues. V was trimmed by 5 bases and J by 4 bases, leaving 21 bases between them. The CDR3, as DNA: TGTGCCAGCAGTCTACGGACAGCCGGCAGGTTCGGGGCCAACGTCCTGACTTTC. It translates to CASSLRTAGRFGANVLTF.

This sequence joins TRBV29-1 and TRBJ1-2; no reliable D call. Germline values: CDR1 SQVTM, CDR2 ANQGSEA. Trimming removed 6 bases at V and 8 bases at J, with 16 bases between. The CDR3 consists of 12 residues. This CDR3 is CSVGEGQIGYTF. CDR3 bases: TGCAGCGTCGGGGAAGGGCAGATAGGCTACACCTTC.

The J gene is TRBJ2-2, the V gene TRBV7-9; D possibly corresponds to TRBD2 (6 bases). Germline CDR1 and CDR2: SEHNR and FQNEAQ (reference sequence). The CDR3 extends over 15 amino acids. Trimming cost V 0 bases and J 4 bases, with 9 bases left between them. CDR3 sequence reads: CASSLAGGSTGELFF. In DNA form, the CDR3 reads TGTGCCAGCAGCTTAGCGGGGGGATCCACCGGGGAGCTGTTTTTT.

The genes are TRBV18 and TRBJ2-1; possibly TRBD1 for D (7 bases). CDR3 length: 14 amino acids. V lost 6 bases to trimming and J lost 0 bases, with 9 bases between them. Germline CDR1 KGHSH, CDR2 LQKENI. The chain's CDR3 is CASSRDSSYNEQFF. Written as DNA, the CDR3 is TGTGCCAGCTCGCGGGACAGCTCCTACAATGAGCAGTTCTTC.

This clone has only a few counts. The genes are TRBV11-2 and TRBJ2-5; D is unresolved. The V end lost 3 bases, the J end lost 1 base, and 12 bases lay between the germline ends. Germline loops: CDR1 SGHAT, CDR2 FQNNGV. The CDR3 consists of 15 residues. The CDR3 nucleotides read TGTGCCAGCAGCTTGGGTTCCGGGTTCCAAGAGACCCAGTACTTC. It is translated as CASSLGSGFQETQYF.

This sequence joins TRBV10-3 and TRBJ1-5; D is unresolved. The germline V gene has CDR1 ENHRY and CDR2 SYGVKD. The CDR3 loop spans 14 amino acids. The V and J ends lost 4 bases and 3 bases respectively, with 10 bases between them. CDR3 sequence (DNA): TGTGCCATCAGTGTGGGAGCCAACAATCAGCCCCAGCATTTT. Protein sequence: CAISVGANNQPQHF.

This clone was observed a single time. J is TRBJ2-1 and V is TRBV6-5; 10 bases map to TRBD2. Losses at the gene ends were 5 bases for V and 6 bases for J; bases not matched to a gene: 7. This CDR3 has 15 amino acids. Germline V gene data show CDR1 as MNHEY and CDR2 as SVGAGI. The chain's CDR3 is CASSRSGTSVNEQFF. CDR3 DNA sequence: TGTGCCAGCAGTAGGTCCGGGACTAGCGTCAATGAGCAGTTCTTC.

This sequence joins TRBV10-3 and TRBJ2-5; D ambiguous. The DNA end is a closer match to TRBJ2-7, so the J assignment may be wrong. CDR1 is ENHRY, CDR2 SYGVKD, per germline. This CDR3 comprises 14 residues. The CDR3 spells CAISLTQDSYEQYF. Written as DNA, the CDR3 is TGTGCCATCAGTCTTACCCAGGATTCCTACGAGCAGTACTTC.

This clone was recorded a few times. This chain joins TRBV27 and TRBJ1-5; no firm D call. V lost 6 bases to trimming and J lost 4 bases, with 7 bases between them. Looked up from germline, CDR1 is MNHEY and CDR2 is SMNVEV (reference sequence). The CDR3 spans 12 residues. CDR3 residues: CASRVGNQPQHF. The CDR3 coding sequence is TGTGCCAGCAGGGTCGGTAATCAGCCCCAGCATTTT.

V gene TRBV7-9 combines with J gene TRBJ2-7, with 10 bases fitting TRBD1. Germline lookup yields CDR1 SEHNR and CDR2 FQNEAQ (reference sequence). V was clipped by 1 base and J by 0 bases; unmatched bases: 3. The CDR3 covers 16 residues. This CDR3 is CASSLVGTGVSYEQYF. The CDR3 DNA is TGTGCCAGCAGCTTAGTTGGGACAGGGGTCTCCTACGAGCAGTACTTC.

This chain uses TRBV7-6 with TRBJ1-3, with TRBD1 identical over 10 bases. The V gene's germline CDR1 is SGHVS and CDR2 FNYEAQ. V lost 1 base and J lost 4; bases outside the gene matches: 7. The CDR3 has 17 residues. The CDR3 region is CASSLEPGTGAGNTIYF. The CDR3 nucleotides are TGTGCCAGCAGCTTAGAGCCGGGGACAGGGGCAGGAAACACCATATATTTT.

This clone was seen only once. The V gene is TRBV28, the J gene TRBJ2-1; TRBD2 matches 7 bases. The CDR3 sequence is 15 residues long. Germline assignment: CDR1 MDHEN and CDR2 SYDVKM. The V gene end was trimmed by 1 base and the J gene end by 7 bases; junction bases not matched to a gene: 7. The CDR3 DNA reads as TGTGCCAGCAGTTTATCCGCCGCTAGCGGTAATGAGCAGTTCTTC. It specifies CASSLSAASGNEQFF.

This sequence joins TRBV2 and TRBJ2-5, with D possibly TRBD2 on 6 matching bases. This CDR3 contains 14 residues. The germline V gene encodes CDR1 SNHLY and CDR2 FYNNEI. V lost 4 bases and J lost 5, with 14 bases in between. DNA for the CDR3: TGTGCCAGCAGTGCGAGGGAGGCTACGGAGACCCAGTACTTC. Protein: CASSAREATETQYF.

The rearrangement links TRBV6-5 to TRBJ1-1, with 7 bases lining up with TRBD1. CDR3 length equals 13 residues. V trimming: 6 bases; J trimming: 3 bases; junction bases outside the gene matches: 4. Germline loops: CDR1 MNHEY, CDR2 SVGAGI. CDR3 coding DNA: TGTGCCAGCAGCGGGACAGCGTACACTGAAGCTTTCTTT. Translating gives CASSGTAYTEAFF.

The chain employs TRBV4-2 and TRBJ2-2; maybe TRBD2 (6 bases). V was pared by 1 base and J by 6 bases, with 6 bases between. The CDR3 contains 13 residues. CDR1 is LGHNA and CDR2 is YNFKEQ in the germline V gene. The CDR3 reads CASSQAGAGELFF. The CDR3 nucleotides read TGTGCCAGCAGCCAAGCGGGGGCCGGGGAGCTGTTTTTT.

This chain uses TRBV2 with TRBJ2-4; D remains unclear. The CDR3 length is 16 residues. V lost 7 bases to trimming and J lost 0 bases, with 16 bases between them. Germline V gene data show CDR1 as SNHLY and CDR2 as FYNNEI. The CDR3 DNA is TGTGCCAGCAATCAGGCTTATATTTTAGCCAAAAACATTCAGTACTTC. This sequence encodes CASNQAYILAKNIQYF. Full variable domain (outside the CDR3, taken from reference TRBV2 and TRBJ2-4): EPEVTQTPSHQVTQMGQEVILRCVPISNHLYFYWYRQILGQKVEFLVSFYNNEISEKSEIFDDQFSVERPDGSNFTLKIRSTKLEDSAMYFCASNQAYILAKNIQYFGAGTRLSVL.